This T cell receptor (beta chain) came from a study of a mutant IDH1 vaccine in newly diagnosed glioma. About the study: A roughly 62% male, around 40% female split and a mean age of about 44 years characterized treated patients. Antecedent treatment encompassed radiotherapy, temozolomide, or their combination; the majority received both.

Germline lookup yields CDR1 GTSNPN and CDR2 SVGIG (reference sequence). CDR3 length: 14 residues. The V end lost 4 bases, the J end lost 5 bases, and 14 bases lay between the germline ends. Using immunoSEQ multiplex PCR, the repertoire was profiled, and TCRdb retains in-frame clones only, with some absent. Of some 59,000 clones in the sample, more than 80% were seen once. Specified time point: baseline, week 1 (first vaccination visit). Treatment defined: pre-vaccination baseline after standard-of-care therapy. New WHO grade 3 or 4 astrocytomas that were IDH1-mutant and ATRX-lost had been found in donors.

The receptor comes from a young man with glioma. This chain connects TRBV30 to TRBJ2-2; D call uncertain. The sample was PBMCs, taken from a glioma patient treated with radiotherapy, temozolomide or both. The CDR3 sequence: CAWTSGVRTGELFF. The CDR3 DNA sequence: TGTGCCTGGACATCAGGAGTAAGAACCGGGGAGCTGTTTTTT.